The rows below give T cell receptor beta chains drawn from one sample of a study of blood T cell repertoires in COVID-19. This table comes from immunoSEQ multiplex PCR, and its TCRdb copy is limited to in-frame clones, with some not included. This repertoire shows more than 70,000 clones, 90% found once; its top ten account for over 4%. Sequencing was done on a sample of peripheral blood. The receptors stem from a woman aged 18 to 35 with acute or convalescent COVID-19. Each CDR3 is given with its conserved first and last residue. Fields, in order: J gene, D gene, V gene, clone size, CDR3 DNA, CDR3 protein. D genes are given only for firm matches. Clone size is shown for a subset of rows, as once, few, many or a class of expanded clone.

TRBJ1-1 TRBD1 TRBV5-6 once TGTGCCAGCAGCTTGGGGCCGGGACAGGGGGCGATCAAAGCTTTCTTT CASSLGPGQGAIKAFF
TRBJ1-5 TRBD1 TRBV6-6 - TGTGCCAGCAGAGGGGGACAGGGCCCTAATCAGCCCCAGCATTTT CASRGGQGPNQPQHF
TRBJ1-3 - TRBV4-1 - TGCGCCAGCAGCCATCCAGGAACAGAAAACACCATATATTTT CASSHPGTENTIYF
TRBJ2-5 - TRBV2 - TGTGCCAGCACCTGGACAGCAGAGACCCAGTACTTC CASTWTAETQYF
TRBJ2-1 TRBD2 TRBV7-9 - TGTGCCAGCAGCTTAGTAGCGGGGGGCCCCGATGAGCAGTTCTTC CASSLVAGGPDEQFF
TRBJ2-3 - TRBV5-4 - TGTGCCAGCAGCTTGGGACAGACAGATACGCAGTATTTT CASSLGQTDTQYF
TRBJ1-4 - TRBV30 - TGTGCCTGGAGCCCAAGTTTGTCCGCTGGCGGTGAAAAACTGTTTTTT CAWSPSLSAGGEKLFF
TRBJ2-2 TRBD1 TRBV7-9 - TGTGCCAGCAGCTTAGTGGACAGGACCACCGGGGAGCTGTTTTTT CASSLVDRTTGELFF
TRBJ2-7 TRBD1 TRBV11-2 - TGTGCCAGCAGCCGACAGGGGTACGAGCAGTACTTC CASSRQGYEQYF
TRBJ2-3 - TRBV19 - TGTGCCAGTAGTGCCGGTTGGAGCGGAGAAAGCACAGATACGCAGTATTTT CASSAGWSGESTDTQYF
TRBJ2-7 - TRBV7-9 - TGTGCCAGCGGAGTAAACAGGGCCGGGTCCTACGAGCAGTACTTC CASGVNRAGSYEQYF
TRBJ2-1 TRBD2 TRBV7-2 - TGTGCCAGCAGCCCTAGCGGGGGGCTCCTTCCCGATGAGCAGTTCTTC CASSPSGGLLPDEQFF
TRBJ2-5 - TRBV7-9 - TGTGCCAGCAGCTTAGGGCTAGCTCAAGAGACCCAGTACTTC CASSLGLAQETQYF
TRBJ1-1 - TRBV6-5 - TGTGCCAGCAGTTACGGGGGGGGCCGGAGCACTGAAGCTTTCTTT CASSYGGGRSTEAFF
TRBJ2-5 - TRBV5-4 - TGTGCCAGCAGCTCAGGAGAGACCCAGTACTTC CASSSGETQYF
TRBJ1-5 TRBD1 TRBV6-5 - TGTGCCAGCAGGACGACAGGGGGCAATCAGCCCCAGCATTTT CASRTTGGNQPQHF
TRBJ2-1 TRBD2 TRBV25-1 few TGTGCCAGCACCAAGACTAGCGGGAGCTCCTACAATGAGCAGTTCTTC CASTKTSGSSYNEQFF
TRBJ2-1 - TRBV6-2/TRBV6-3 - TGTGCCAGCAGTCACTTGGGGAGCTCCTACAATGAGCAGTTCTTC CASSHLGSSYNEQFF
TRBJ2-1 TRBD2 TRBV18 once TGTGCCAGCTCGCCACTAGCGGGGGGCACAAATGAGCAGTTCTTC CASSPLAGGTNEQFF
TRBJ1-5 - TRBV29-1 - TGCAGCGTCGGGCCAGGAGCGGGTCAGCCCCAGCATTTT CSVGPGAGQPQHF
TRBJ1-3 - TRBV5-5 - TGTGCCAGCAGCCCGGGGTCCCGAAACACCATATATTTT CASSPGSRNTIYF
TRBJ2-3 - TRBV27 - TGTGCCAGCAGTGCGATCCGCAGGGGGGCCACAGATACGCAGTATTTT CASSAIRRGATDTQYF
TRBJ1-3 TRBD1 TRBV6-1 - TGTGCCAGCAGTGCAACGACAGGGGGCACGGGAAACACCATATATTTT CASSATTGGTGNTIYF
TRBJ2-1 - TRBV5-6 - TGTGCCAGCAGCTTGTCGTGGAGGGGAGCCTACAATGAGCAGTTCTTC CASSLSWRGAYNEQFF
TRBJ2-7 TRBD2 TRBV25-1 - TGTGCCAGCACTGTTAGCGCGGGGGGCGAGCAGTACTTC CASTVSAGGEQYF
TRBJ1-2 - TRBV7-8 - TGTGCCAGCAGCGCGATGAACTTGAACTATGGCTACACCTTC CASSAMNLNYGYTF
TRBJ1-6 - TRBV3-1/TRBV3-2 - TGTGCCAGCAGCCTTGACAGTGAAAATTCACCCCTCCACTTT CASSLDSENSPLHF
TRBJ2-5 - TRBV4-1 - TGCGCCAGCAGCCAGGCATCGGTCCCGGGAGAGACCCAGTACTTC CASSQASVPGETQYF
TRBJ2-7 - TRBV14 - TGTGCCAGCAGCCGGTCAAGCAGGGCCTACGAGCAGTACTTC CASSRSSRAYEQYF
TRBJ2-7 TRBD1 TRBV28 - TGTGCCAGCAGTTCCTCAGGGGGAACCGTTTACGAGCAGTACTTC CASSSSGGTVYEQYF
TRBJ1-1 - TRBV28 - TGTGCCAGCAGTTTATGGGCAGGGGCCATGAACACTGAAGCTTTCTTT CASSLWAGAMNTEAFF
TRBJ2-5 - TRBV18 few TGTGCCAGCTCACCCTACCAGGGGCCCCAAGAGACCCAGTACTTC CASSPYQGPQETQYF
TRBJ1-2 TRBD1 TRBV18 - TGTGCCAGCTCACCAAGACAGGGGCGGAACTATGGCTACACCTTC CASSPRQGRNYGYTF
TRBJ1-6 - TRBV5-1 - TGCGCCAGCAGCTACGCGGGACCGACGGACTCACCCCTCCACTTT CASSYAGPTDSPLHF
TRBJ2-1 TRBD2 TRBV7-2 once TGTGCCAGCAGACCAGGACTAGCGGGGTCTGAGCAGTTCTTC CASRPGLAGSEQFF
TRBJ1-5 TRBD1 TRBV25-1 - TGTGCCAGCAGTGTTGGGGACAGTCAACAGCCCCAGCATTTT CASSVGDSQQPQHF
TRBJ2-3 TRBD1 TRBV15 - TGTGCCACCAGTGCAGACAGGGGAGGCGCAGATACGCAGTATTTT CATSADRGGADTQYF
TRBJ1-1 - TRBV19 - TGTGCCAGTAGTACGGCAGGGGAGAACACTGAAGCTTTCTTT CASSTAGENTEAFF
TRBJ2-7 TRBD1 TRBV11-2 - TGTGCCAGCAGCGTCGACAGGGCTCCTACGGTGGAGCAGTACTTC CASSVDRAPTVEQYF
TRBJ2-5 - TRBV3-1/TRBV3-2 - TGTGCCAGCAGCCAAGATTGGGCTAGCGTTGAGACCCAGTACTTC CASSQDWASVETQYF
TRBJ2-1 - TRBV29-1 - TGCAGCGTCCACGGCGGTAATTACAATGAGCAGTTCTTC CSVHGGNYNEQFF
TRBJ1-6 - TRBV9 - TGTGCCAGCAGCCCCCGGGAAGATGCCAATTCACCCCTCCACTTT CASSPREDANSPLHF
TRBJ2-7 TRBD1 TRBV6-5 - TGTGCCAGCAGTTACGGGACAGGGAACTACGAGCAGTACTTC CASSYGTGNYEQYF
TRBJ1-4 - TRBV18 - TGTGCCAGCCACTCACCGCGGGGCGAGAATGAAAAACTGTTTTTT CASHSPRGENEKLFF
TRBJ1-3 - TRBV14 - TGTGCCAGCAGCCGGGCCCGTTTAGGAAACACCATATATTTT CASSRARLGNTIYF
TRBJ2-3 - TRBV3-1/TRBV3-2 - TGTGCCAGCAGCCGGGGGGGCCGGGCAGATACGCAGTATTTT CASSRGGRADTQYF
TRBJ1-3 TRBD1 TRBV23-1 - TGCGCCAGCAGAACAGGGGGCTTTGGAAACACCATATATTTT CASRTGGFGNTIYF
TRBJ1-5 - TRBV28 - TGTGCCAGCAGTTTATCGGGAGGGGGCAATCAGCCCCAGCATTTT CASSLSGGGNQPQHF
TRBJ1-1 - TRBV6-5 - TGTGCCAGCAGTTACTCGCCGGGGGACACTGAAGCTTTCTTT CASSYSPGDTEAFF
TRBJ2-7 - TRBV5-8 - TGTGCCAGCAGCTTGGCTTCCTACGAGCAGTACTTC CASSLASYEQYF
TRBJ1-5 TRBD1 TRBV6-2/TRBV6-3 - TGTGCCAGCAGTTACTCGACAGGGGGAGGCAATCAGCCCCAGCATTTT CASSYSTGGGNQPQHF
TRBJ2-1 TRBD2 TRBV30 - TGTGCCTGGAGTGCCCTCCGACTAGCGTCAAGCTCCTACAATGAGCAGTTCTTC CAWSALRLASSSYNEQFF
TRBJ2-7 TRBD2 TRBV27 - TGTGCCAGCAGTTTAACCGGGAGGGCGGCCTACGAGCAGTACTTC CASSLTGRAAYEQYF
TRBJ1-5 - TRBV5-8 - TGTGCCAGCAGCTTGGAAGGGGGGGTAAGCAATCAGCCCCAGCATTTT CASSLEGGVSNQPQHF
TRBJ1-1 TRBD1 TRBV29-1 - TGCAGCGCCAAGGGGGCAGGGGGCTTCACTGAAGCTTTCTTT CSAKGAGGFTEAFF